The 5 T cell receptor beta chains listed next were all sequenced from one sample in a study of naive CD8 T cells in extremely preterm neonates. Sequencing used immunoSEQ multiplex PCR; TCRdb keeps in-frame clones, though not all of them. Among fewer than 25,000 clones listed, more than 70% were seen once. Their cognate antigens are unknown. Extremely preterm deliveries at roughly 22-28 weeks of gestation provided the preterm samples. General study points: Compared with older groups, preterm CDR3s were shorter, with fewer N additions and less trimming.

The specimen sequenced was naive CD8+ T cells from cord blood. The receptors originated from a boy who was born preterm.

The V gene is TRBV7-8, the J gene TRBJ2-6; D not resolved. With 5 bases removed from V and 5 bases from J, the gap between germline ends came to 22 bases. This CDR3 is 18 amino acids long. CDR1 is SGHVS and CDR2 is FQNEAQ in the germline V gene. The CDR3 nucleotides are TGTGCCAGCAGCGGCGGAACTTACCCACAAAGTCGGGCCAACGTCCTGACTTTC. This gives the protein CASSGGTYPQSRANVLTF.

The chain employs TRBV19 and TRBJ1-5; D remains ambiguous. Per the germline V gene, CDR1 is LNHDA and CDR2 is SQIVND (reference sequence). The CDR3 runs to 15 residues. V was cut by 1 base and J by 0 bases, with 7 bases left in between. CDR3 nucleotides: TGTGCCAGTAGTATAGGAAGGTATAGCAATCAGCCCCAGCATTTT. Its protein is CASSIGRYSNQPQHF.

V and J are TRBV7-2 and TRBJ1-3; no firm D call. The V and J ends lost 1 base and 0 bases respectively, with 4 bases between them. Germline values: CDR1 SGHTA, CDR2 FQGNSA. The CDR3 is 14 residues long. CDR3 bases: TGTGCCAGCAGCTTAGGGCTCTCTGGAAACACCATATATTTT. Translated: CASSLGLSGNTIYF.

The chain joins TRBV4-1 to TRBJ2-7; D remains unclear. The germline gives CDR1 MGHRA, CDR2 YSYEKL. V gave up 5 bases and J gave up 5 bases, with 13 bases separating them. This CDR3 is built from 13 residues. The CDR3 region is CASSDGSVHEQYF. The CDR3 nucleotides are TGCGCCAGCAGCGACGGTAGTGTTCACGAGCAGTACTTC.

This CDR3 is CASRLAGGTDTQYF. CDR3 DNA: TGTGCCAGCAGACTAGCGGGGGGCACAGATACGCAGTATTTT. The chain carries TRBV6-1 and TRBJ2-3, with 11 bases lining up with TRBD2. Germline assignment: CDR1 MNHNS and CDR2 SASEGT. The CDR3 is 14 residues long. Unmatched junction bases numbered 0, after V lost 6 bases and J lost 1 base.